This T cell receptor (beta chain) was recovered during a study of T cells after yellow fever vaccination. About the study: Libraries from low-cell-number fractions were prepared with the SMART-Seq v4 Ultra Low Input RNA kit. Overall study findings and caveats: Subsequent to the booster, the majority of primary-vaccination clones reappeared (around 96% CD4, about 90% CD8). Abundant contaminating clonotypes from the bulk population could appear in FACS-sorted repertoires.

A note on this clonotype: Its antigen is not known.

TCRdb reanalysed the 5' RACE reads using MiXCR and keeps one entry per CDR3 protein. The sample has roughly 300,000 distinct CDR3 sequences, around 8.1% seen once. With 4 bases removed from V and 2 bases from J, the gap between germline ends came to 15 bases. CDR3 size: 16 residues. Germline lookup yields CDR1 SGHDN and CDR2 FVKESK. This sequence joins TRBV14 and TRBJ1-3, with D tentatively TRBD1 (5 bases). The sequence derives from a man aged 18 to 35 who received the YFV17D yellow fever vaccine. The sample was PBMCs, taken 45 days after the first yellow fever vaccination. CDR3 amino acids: CASSRTNRFTGNTIYF. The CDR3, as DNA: TGTGCCAGCAGCCGGACGAACAGGTTCACTGGAAACACCATATATTTT.